This T cell receptor (beta chain) stems from a study of blood T cells in healthy people across ages. Study-wide findings and caveats: Lack of knowledge of donor CMV status possibly confounded expanded clonotype changes.

CDR3 length: 11 residues. Trimming took off 8 bases at V and 3 bases at J, with 10 bases between the two ends. Germline CDR1 and CDR2: SQVTM and ANQGSEA. This clonotype was recorded a few times. The antigen is unknown. The second PCR ran roughly 6 to 12 cycles with a sample-barcoded 5' primer and J-beta primers. TCRdb reprocessed the 5' RACE reads via MiXCR and lists one record per CDR3 protein. The sample includes roughly 1.7 million distinct CDR3 sequences, about 35% seen only once; the top ten take roughly 12%. This rearrangement joins TRBV29-1 to TRBJ1-2, with D hard to call. The specimen sequenced was blood. The clonotype was recovered from a woman younger than 45 in good health. The CDR3 is CSLGLDYGYTF. For the CDR3, the DNA is TGCAGCTTAGGACTGGACTATGGCTACACCTTC. Based on the CDR3 plus reference TRBV29-1 and TRBJ1-2, the full variable domain is SAVISQKPSRDICQRGTSLTIQCQVDSQVTMMFWYRQQPGQSLTLIATANQGSEATYESGFVIDKFPISRPNLTFSTLTVSNMSPEDSSIYLCSLGLDYGYTFGSGTRLTVV.